Ten or more counts support the clone carrying this T cell receptor (beta chain). The sample comes from a study of T cells in Graves' hyperthyroidism and ophthalmopathy. Diagnosis of hyperthyroidism was new in patients aged 18 to 65, and its duration was under 2 months. Diagnoses were made from clinical symptoms, serum measures (thyroxine and TRAb), thyroid ultrasound and orbital computed tomography. CDR3 length equals 14 residues. The V end was cut by 6 bases, the J end by 1 base, with 12 bases between. CDR1 and CDR2 from the germline V gene are MNHNS and SASEGT. RNA transcripts were the template for amplifying TCR beta CDR3 regions. TCR CDR3 regions were first amplified by RT-PCR with HTBI primers. TCRdb reanalysed the multiplex PCR reads using MiXCR and keeps one entry per CDR3 protein. The table shows some 300,000 distinct CDR3 sequences, with about an eighth occurring only once.

This receptor was taken from a middle-aged woman with Graves' hyperthyroidism. Source material: blood. The V gene is TRBV6-1, the J gene TRBJ2-5; a weak D match, TRBD1 (6 bases). The CDR3, as DNA: TGTGCCAGCAGACAGGGACGGACCCAAGAGACCCAGTACTTC. This encodes CASRQGRTQETQYF.